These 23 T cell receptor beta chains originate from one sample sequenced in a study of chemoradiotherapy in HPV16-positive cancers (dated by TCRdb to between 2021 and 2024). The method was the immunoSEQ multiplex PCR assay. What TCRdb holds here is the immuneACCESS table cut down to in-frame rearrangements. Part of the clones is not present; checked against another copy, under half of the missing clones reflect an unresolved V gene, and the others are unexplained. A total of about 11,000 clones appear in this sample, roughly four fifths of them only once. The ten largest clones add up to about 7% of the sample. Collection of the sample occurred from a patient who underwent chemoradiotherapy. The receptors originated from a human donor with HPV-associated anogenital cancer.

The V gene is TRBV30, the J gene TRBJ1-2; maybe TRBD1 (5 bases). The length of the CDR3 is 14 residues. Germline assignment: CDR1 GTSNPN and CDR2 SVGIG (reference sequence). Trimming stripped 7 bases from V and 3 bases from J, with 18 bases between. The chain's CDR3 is CASFRQSRDYGYTF. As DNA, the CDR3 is TGTGCCTCCTTTCGACAGTCTAGGGACTATGGCTACACCTTC.

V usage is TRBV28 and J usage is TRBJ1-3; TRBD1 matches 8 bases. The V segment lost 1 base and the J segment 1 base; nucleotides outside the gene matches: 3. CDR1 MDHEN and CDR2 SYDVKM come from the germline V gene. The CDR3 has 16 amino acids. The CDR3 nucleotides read TGTGCCAGCAGTTTATTGACAGGGGAATCTGGAAACACCATATATTTT. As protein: CASSLLTGESGNTIYF.

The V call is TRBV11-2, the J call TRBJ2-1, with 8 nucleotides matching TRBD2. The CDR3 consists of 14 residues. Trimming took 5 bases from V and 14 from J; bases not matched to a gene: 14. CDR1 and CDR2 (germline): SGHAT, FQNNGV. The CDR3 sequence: CASSPEPGLDRKFF. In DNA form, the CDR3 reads TGTGCCAGCAGCCCAGAACCGGGACTAGATAGGAAGTTCTTC.

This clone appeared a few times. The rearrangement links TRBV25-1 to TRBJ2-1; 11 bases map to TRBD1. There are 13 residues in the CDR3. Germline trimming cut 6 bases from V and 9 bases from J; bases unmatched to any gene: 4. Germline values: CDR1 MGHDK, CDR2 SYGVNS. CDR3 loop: CASSGTGGGEQFF. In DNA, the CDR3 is TGTGCCAGCAGCGGGACAGGGGGTGGTGAGCAGTTCTTC. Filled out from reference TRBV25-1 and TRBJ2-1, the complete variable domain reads EADIYQTPRYLVIGTGKKITLECSQTMGHDKMYWYQQDPGMELHLIHYSYGVNSTEKGDLSSESTVSRIRTEHFPLTLESARPSHTSQYLCASSGTGGGEQFFGPGTRLTVL.

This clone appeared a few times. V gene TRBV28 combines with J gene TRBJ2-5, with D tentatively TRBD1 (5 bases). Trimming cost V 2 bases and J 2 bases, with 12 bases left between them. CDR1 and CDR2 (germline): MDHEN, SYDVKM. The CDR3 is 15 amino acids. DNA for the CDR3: TGTGCCAGCAGTTTACCCTGGACACAGCAAGAGACCCAGTACTTC. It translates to CASSLPWTQQETQYF.

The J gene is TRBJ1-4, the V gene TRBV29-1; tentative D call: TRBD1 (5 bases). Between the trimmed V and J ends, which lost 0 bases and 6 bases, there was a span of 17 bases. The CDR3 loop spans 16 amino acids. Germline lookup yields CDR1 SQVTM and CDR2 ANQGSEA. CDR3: CSVEDLRQTGDEKLFF. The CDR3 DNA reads TGCAGCGTTGAAGATCTTCGGCAAACAGGAGATGAAAAACTGTTTTTT.

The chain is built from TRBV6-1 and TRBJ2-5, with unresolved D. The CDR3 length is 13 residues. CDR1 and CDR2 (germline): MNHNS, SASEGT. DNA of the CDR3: TGTGCAACACGTATCACGGGTAGGGAGACCCAGTACTTC. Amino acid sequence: CATRITGRETQYF.

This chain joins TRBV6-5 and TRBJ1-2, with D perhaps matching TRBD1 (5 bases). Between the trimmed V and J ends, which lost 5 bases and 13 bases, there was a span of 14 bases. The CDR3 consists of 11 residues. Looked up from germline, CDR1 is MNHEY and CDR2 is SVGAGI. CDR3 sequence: CASSRDGRCTF. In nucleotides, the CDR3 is TGTGCCAGCAGTCGGGACGGCCGCTGCACCTTC.

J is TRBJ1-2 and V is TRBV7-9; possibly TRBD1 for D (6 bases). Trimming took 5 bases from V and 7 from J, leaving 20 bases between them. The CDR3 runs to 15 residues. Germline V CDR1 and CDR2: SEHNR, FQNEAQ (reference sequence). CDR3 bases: TGTGCCAGCAGCGAAAGGGGGTCAGGGGCGGGTGGCTACACCTTC. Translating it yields CASSERGSGAGGYTF.

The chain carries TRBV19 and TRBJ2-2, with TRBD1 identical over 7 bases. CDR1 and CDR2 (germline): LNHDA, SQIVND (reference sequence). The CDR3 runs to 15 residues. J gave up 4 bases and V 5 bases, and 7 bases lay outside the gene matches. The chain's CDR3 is CASSPRDRSTGELFF. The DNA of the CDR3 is TGTGCCAGTAGTCCCCGGGACAGAAGCACCGGGGAGCTGTTTTTT.

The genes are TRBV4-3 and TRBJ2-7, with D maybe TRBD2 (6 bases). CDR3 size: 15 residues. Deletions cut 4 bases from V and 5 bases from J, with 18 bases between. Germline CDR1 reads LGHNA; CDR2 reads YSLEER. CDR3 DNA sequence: TGCGCCAGCAGCCCTGAAGGGACGGGAGAGGACGAGCAGTACTTC. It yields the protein CASSPEGTGEDEQYF.

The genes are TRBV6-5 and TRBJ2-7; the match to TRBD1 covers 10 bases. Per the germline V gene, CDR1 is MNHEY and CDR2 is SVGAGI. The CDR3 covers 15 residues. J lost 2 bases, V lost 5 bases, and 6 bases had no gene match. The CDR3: CASSRTGTGAYEQYF. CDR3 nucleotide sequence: TGTGCCAGCAGTAGAACCGGGACAGGGGCCTACGAGCAGTACTTC.

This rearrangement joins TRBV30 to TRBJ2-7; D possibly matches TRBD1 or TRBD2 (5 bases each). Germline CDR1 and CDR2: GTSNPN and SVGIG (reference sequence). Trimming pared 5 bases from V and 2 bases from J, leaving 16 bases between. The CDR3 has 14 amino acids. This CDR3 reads CAWGRDQITYEQYF. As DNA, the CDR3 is TGTGCCTGGGGTAGGGACCAGATTACCTACGAGCAGTACTTC.

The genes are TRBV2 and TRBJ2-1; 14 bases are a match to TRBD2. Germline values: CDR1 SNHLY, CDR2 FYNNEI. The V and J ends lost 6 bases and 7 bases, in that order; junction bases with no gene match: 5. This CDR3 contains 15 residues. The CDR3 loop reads CASSRTSGRFNEQFF. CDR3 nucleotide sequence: TGTGCCAGCAGCCGGACTAGCGGGAGGTTTAATGAGCAGTTCTTC.

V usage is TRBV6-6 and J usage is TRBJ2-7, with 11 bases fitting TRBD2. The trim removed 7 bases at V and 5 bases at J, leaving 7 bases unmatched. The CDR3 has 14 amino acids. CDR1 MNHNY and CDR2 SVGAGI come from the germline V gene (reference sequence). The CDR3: CASTSGTSGNEQYF. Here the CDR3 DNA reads TGTGCCAGCACTTCCGGGACTAGCGGCAACGAGCAGTACTTC.

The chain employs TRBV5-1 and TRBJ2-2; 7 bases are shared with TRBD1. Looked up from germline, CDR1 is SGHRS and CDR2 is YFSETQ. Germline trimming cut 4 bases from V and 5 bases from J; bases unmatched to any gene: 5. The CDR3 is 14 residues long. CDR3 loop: CASSILQGTGELFF. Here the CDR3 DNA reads TGCGCCAGCAGCATACTACAGGGGACCGGGGAGCTGTTTTTT.

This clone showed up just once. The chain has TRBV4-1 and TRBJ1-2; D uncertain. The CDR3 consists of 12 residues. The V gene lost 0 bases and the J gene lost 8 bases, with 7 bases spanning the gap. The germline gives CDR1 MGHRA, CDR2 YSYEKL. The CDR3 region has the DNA TGCGCCAGCAGCCAAGACGTAGGGGGCTACACCTTC. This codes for CASSQDVGGYTF.

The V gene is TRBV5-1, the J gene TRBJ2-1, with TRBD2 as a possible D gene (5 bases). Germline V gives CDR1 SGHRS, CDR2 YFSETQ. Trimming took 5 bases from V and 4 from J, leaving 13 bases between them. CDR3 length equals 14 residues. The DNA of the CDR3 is TGCGCCAGCAGTCGGGGTAGCGAGTACAATGAGCAGTTCTTC. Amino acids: CASSRGSEYNEQFF.

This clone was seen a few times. The CDR3, as DNA: TGTGCCAGCAGCCAAGATAGGGACAGGGGGACCGGGGAGCTGTTTTTT. Amino acid sequence: CASSQDRDRGTGELFF. The rearrangement links TRBV4-2 to TRBJ2-2; 11 positions match TRBD1. Trimming removed 0 bases from V and 5 bases from J; junction bases left unmatched: 2. The CDR3 is 16 amino acids. CDR1 is LGHNA, CDR2 YNFKEQ, per germline.

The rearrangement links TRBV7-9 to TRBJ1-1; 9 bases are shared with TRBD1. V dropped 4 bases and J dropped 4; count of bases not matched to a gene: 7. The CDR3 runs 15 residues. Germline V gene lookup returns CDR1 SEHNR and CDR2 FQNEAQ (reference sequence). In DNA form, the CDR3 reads TGTGCCAGCAGCTATGCCGGGACAGGGAGCACTGAAGCTTTCTTT. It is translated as CASSYAGTGSTEAFF.

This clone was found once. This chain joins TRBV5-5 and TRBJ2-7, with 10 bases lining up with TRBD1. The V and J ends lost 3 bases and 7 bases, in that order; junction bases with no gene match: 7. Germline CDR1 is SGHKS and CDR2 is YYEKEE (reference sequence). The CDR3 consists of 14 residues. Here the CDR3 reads CASSSGTGAREQYF. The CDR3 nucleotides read TGTGCCAGCAGCTCCGGGACAGGGGCTAGGGAGCAGTACTTC.

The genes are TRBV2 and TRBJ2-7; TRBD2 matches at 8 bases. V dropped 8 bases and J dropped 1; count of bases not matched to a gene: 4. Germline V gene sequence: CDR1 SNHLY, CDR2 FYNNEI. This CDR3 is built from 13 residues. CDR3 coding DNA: TGTGCCAGCCGGACTAGCTTTTCCTACGAGCAGTACTTC. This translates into CASRTSFSYEQYF.

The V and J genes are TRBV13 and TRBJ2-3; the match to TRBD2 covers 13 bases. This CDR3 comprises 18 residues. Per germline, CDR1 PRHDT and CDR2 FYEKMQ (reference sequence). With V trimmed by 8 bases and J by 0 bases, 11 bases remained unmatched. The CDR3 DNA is TGTGCCAGCGGCGCCCAAGGACTAGCGGGAGCGAGCACAGATACGCAGTATTTT. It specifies CASGAQGLAGASTDTQYF.